This TCR beta chain was identified in a study of blood T cell repertoires in COVID-19 (dated by TCRdb to the early 2020s). Background on the whole study: Samples covering the acute and convalescent phases of COVID-19 were provided by collaborators in the United States, Italy and Spain. The material from the prospective study consisted of cDNA or gDNA derived from T cells, B-cell-depleted T cells, or PBMCs. The dataset comprised deeply sampled blood TCRbeta repertoires from subjects exposed to, actively infected with, or recovered from COVID-19. The repertoires were made available in a free public database intended to serve as a resource for research on the immune response to SARS-CoV-2. Samples came from the ongoing ImmuneRACE study (first 160 participants) plus 1,254 subjects from 6 global collaborators. Nearly every sample came with metadata listing a de-identified subject ID, COVID-19 status, age in years and sex. Where HLA class I and class II types were available, the types were taken from metadata supplied by the sample provider, not from assay-based typing. Broad study findings and their caveats: The amount of clinical and demographic metadata varied by source and participant and was provided uncurated.

Worth noting for this clone: What this receptor recognizes is not known. The junction departs from germline at one end; a sequencing error may be responsible.

Collaborating institutions collected whole blood in K2EDTA tubes following their own protocols. For TCRbeta analysis, collaborator samples were shipped as frozen whole blood, as isolated PBMCs, or as DNA extracted from either sample type. The immunoSEQ Assay, a bias-controlled multiplex PCR, was used to amplify TCRbeta CDR3 regions from genomic DNA. Processing in the source paper ran as follows. The number of nucleated cells in each sample was estimated from the amplification of reference gene primers within the assay. Sequence reads were collapsed and filtered to measure the absolute abundance of every unique TCRbeta CDR3 rearrangement. For each sample, productive Simpson clonality was calculated by taking the square root of Simpson's diversity index across productive rearrangements. In its TCRdb copy, this immuneACCESS table keeps in-frame sequences only and misses some clones. Where compared with another copy, unresolved V genes explain less than half of these, and the others have no known cause. The DNA gave D and trimming, while V, J and clone size come from that table. A total of about 120,000 clones appear in this sample, roughly 83% of them only once. The leading ten clones occupy roughly 4% of the sample.

CDR1 is given as MGHDK and CDR2 as SYGVNS, both from the germline V gene. Counted from cysteine to phenylalanine, this CDR3 has 11 amino acids. The DNA shown is the 33-base CDR3, in frame from base 1. This clonotype was sampled from a woman aged 80 or over with acute or convalescent COVID-19. The material sequenced was peripheral blood. The receptor chain draws on TRBV25-1 and TRBJ2-1; no D gene can be assigned with confidence. The bases read TGTGCCAGCAGTCAATACAATGAGCAGTTCTTC. Its protein product is CASSQYNEQFF.